These 22 T cell receptor beta chains share one sample of origin, sequenced in a study of blood T cell repertoires in COVID-19. Data came from immunoSEQ multiplex PCR; TCRdb stores just in-frame clones and leaves some out. The repertoire includes roughly 410,000 clones, about 87% of them detected once, and 2% to 2.5% sits in the top ten. Sequenced material: peripheral blood. All receptors come from a woman in her fifties or sixties with COVID-19, enrolled during active disease.

This sequence joins TRBV12-3 or TRBV12-4 and TRBJ2-1; 8 positions agree with TRBD1. Trimming cost V 5 bases and J 10 bases; bases outside gene matches: 1. CDR3 size: 11 residues. The CDR3 loop is CASSRQGEQFF. The CDR3 bases are TGTGCCAGCAGTCGACAGGGGGAGCAGTTCTTC.

CDR3 protein: CASRTLRDRGNIQYF. In DNA form, the CDR3 reads TGTGCCAGCAGGACCCTACGGGACAGGGGAAACATTCAGTACTTC. This chain uses TRBV6-5 with TRBJ2-4, with TRBD1 identical over 10 bases. CDR1 and CDR2 from the germline V gene are MNHEY and SVGAGI. The trim removed 6 bases at V and 6 bases at J, leaving 8 bases unmatched. The CDR3 runs 15 residues.

This sequence joins TRBV7-9 and TRBJ1-4; D gene unclear. V gave up 6 bases and J gave up 4 bases, with 18 bases separating them. Germline lookup yields CDR1 SEHNR and CDR2 FQNEAQ (reference sequence). The CDR3 totals 16 residues. This chain's CDR3 is CASRPSWAGYNEKLFF. CDR3 in DNA: TGTGCCAGCAGGCCAAGTTGGGCAGGCTATAATGAAAAACTGTTTTTT. Filled out from reference TRBV7-9 and TRBJ1-4, the complete variable domain reads DTGVSQNPRHKITKRGQNVTFRCDPISEHNRLYWYRQTLGQGPEFLTYFQNEAQLEKSRLLSDRFSAERPKGSFSTLEIQRTEQGDSAMYLCASRPSWAGYNEKLFFGSGTQLSVL.

The V and J genes are TRBV28 and TRBJ2-7; 10 nucleotides match TRBD1. CDR3 length equals 14 residues. V lost 2 bases to trimming and J lost 5 bases; unmatched junction nucleotides: 3. CDR1 and CDR2 from the germline V gene are MDHEN and SYDVKM. DNA of the CDR3: TGTGCCAGCAGTTTAGGGACAGGGGTCCACGAGCAGTACTTC. Protein: CASSLGTGVHEQYF.

The chain recombines TRBV9 with TRBJ1-6; D may be TRBD1 (5 bases). The V end lost 1 base, the J end lost 8 bases, and 10 bases lay between the germline ends. CDR1 and CDR2 (germline): SGDLS, YYNGEE. The CDR3 extends over 14 amino acids. As DNA, the CDR3 is TGTGCCAGCAGCGTAAAGGGGTATGATTCACCCCTCCACTTT. Protein: CASSVKGYDSPLHF.

In regard to this clone: The CDR3 carries no conserved terminal phenylalanine or tryptophan, so it likely arises from a read error. Because the CDR3's place on the DNA is in doubt, the DNA is left out and the CDR3 is given as listed by TCRdb. The rearrangement links TRBV6-4 to TRBJ1-2; TRBD1, the table's D call, was not compared with the DNA. The length of the CDR3 is 12 amino acids, counting both ends. The germline V gene has CDR1 MRHNA and CDR2 SNTAGT. The CDR3 sequence is CASRGLGQGSPS.

This clone was seen just once. The rearrangement joins TRBV19 to TRBJ1-6; D unresolved. Per the germline V gene, CDR1 is LNHDA and CDR2 is SQIVND (reference sequence). V was trimmed by 7 bases and J by 6 bases, leaving 19 bases between them. This CDR3 contains 16 residues. In nucleotides, the CDR3 is TGTGCCAGTACCGCTGAGGGTACTTACCTTAATTCACCCCTCCACTTT. It codes for CASTAEGTYLNSPLHF.

This chain joins TRBV2 and TRBJ2-7; a weak D match, TRBD2 (6 bases). This CDR3 is built from 15 residues. Germline lookup yields CDR1 SNHLY and CDR2 FYNNEI. V dropped 6 bases and J dropped 3 bases, with 18 bases sitting between them. The CDR3: CASRGDGGNLYEQYF. As DNA, the CDR3 is TGTGCCAGCAGGGGGGACGGGGGTAACCTCTACGAGCAGTACTTC.

The gene calls are TRBV2 and TRBJ2-2, with D tentatively TRBD1 (5 bases). CDR3 length equals 15 residues. Trimming pared 8 bases from V and 4 bases from J, leaving 17 bases between. Per the germline V gene, CDR1 is SNHLY and CDR2 is FYNNEI. The CDR3 DNA reads TGTGCCAGCGGGCGGCAGGGTGGGCCCACCGGGGAGCTGTTTTTT. Its protein is CASGRQGGPTGELFF. The full variable domain, with the rest looked up from reference TRBV2 and TRBJ2-2, is EPEVTQTPSHQVTQMGQEVILRCVPISNHLYFYWYRQILGQKVEFLVSFYNNEISEKSEIFDDQFSVERPDGSNFTLKIRSTKLEDSAMYFCASGRQGGPTGELFFGEGSRLTVL.

The chain recombines TRBV19 with TRBJ1-1; 12 positions match TRBD1. The CDR3 consists of 13 residues. Germline V gene sequence: CDR1 LNHDA, CDR2 SQIVND (reference sequence). With V trimmed by 9 bases and J by 3 bases, 2 bases remained unmatched. The CDR3 DNA sequence: TGTGCCAGCAGGGACAGGGGGCACACTGAAGCTTTCTTT. This sequence encodes CASRDRGHTEAFF. The full variable domain, its missing parts supplied by reference TRBV19 and TRBJ1-1, is DGGITQSPKYLFRKEGQNVTLSCEQNLNHDAMYWYRQDPGQGLRLIYYSQIVNDFQKGDIAEGYSVSREKKESFPLTVTSAQKNPTAFYLCASRDRGHTEAFFGQGTRLTVV.

V usage is TRBV6-6 and J usage is TRBJ1-3; D call uncertain. V gave up 6 bases and J gave up 0 bases, with 9 bases separating them. This CDR3 contains 14 residues. Germline V gene sequence: CDR1 MNHNY, CDR2 SVGAGI (reference sequence). CDR3 residues: CASSTHSSGNTIYF. CDR3 nucleotides: TGTGCCAGCAGCACCCATAGCTCTGGAAACACCATATATTTT.

The CDR3 region has the DNA TGTGCCAGCAGCTTGACAGGGAGGGTCCCTGAAGCTTTCTTT. This translates into CASSLTGRVPEAFF. The J gene is TRBJ1-1, the V gene TRBV5-4, with TRBD1 as a possible D gene (6 bases). This CDR3 region has 14 residues. Germline-derived CDR1 and CDR2 are SGHNT and YYREEE (reference sequence). V shed 1 base and J shed 6 bases, with 13 bases lying between them.

The V and J genes are TRBV11-2 and TRBJ1-4, with TRBD1 matching 8 bases. The V gene's germline CDR1 is SGHAT and CDR2 FQNNGV. This CDR3 contains 14 residues. Trimming cost V 5 bases and J 5 bases; bases outside gene matches: 4. DNA for the CDR3: TGTGCCAGCAGCACCGGGACAGGCAATGAAAAACTGTTTTTT. Residues: CASSTGTGNEKLFF.

The sample holds a few counts of this clone. The gene calls are TRBV9 and TRBJ1-6; D not resolved. Trimming left V 1 base short and J 8 bases short, with 7 bases between. This CDR3 comprises 13 residues. CDR1 SGDLS and CDR2 YYNGEE come from the germline V gene. The CDR3 region has the DNA TGTGCCAGCAGCGTAAAAGTAGATTCACCCCTCCACTTT. This sequence encodes CASSVKVDSPLHF.

The rearrangement joins TRBV4-1 to TRBJ2-5; 7 bases align to TRBD2. Germline V gene sequence: CDR1 MGHRA, CDR2 YSYEKL. This CDR3 is built from 15 residues. V dropped 3 bases and J dropped 6; count of bases not matched to a gene: 10. This CDR3 reads CASSQTLGLMKTQYF. For the CDR3, the DNA is TGCGCCAGCAGCCAGACCTTGGGACTAATGAAGACCCAGTACTTC.

The rearrangement joins TRBV19 to TRBJ1-5, with D possibly TRBD1 on 5 matching bases. The CDR3 is 13 amino acids. The germline V gene encodes CDR1 LNHDA and CDR2 SQIVND (reference sequence). The V and J ends lost 3 bases and 5 bases respectively, with 8 bases between them. This chain's CDR3 is CASSIKGDQPQHF. The CDR3 bases are TGTGCCAGTAGTATCAAAGGGGATCAGCCCCAGCATTTT.

CDR3 coding DNA: TGTGCCAGTGCGGGACAGAGCTACGAGCAGTACTTC. Its protein product is CASAGQSYEQYF. The genes are TRBV19 and TRBJ2-7, with a possible D match to TRBD1 (7 bases). The germline gives CDR1 LNHDA, CDR2 SQIVND (reference sequence). Trimming pared 8 bases from V and 3 bases from J, leaving 11 bases between. The CDR3 totals 12 residues.

This chain joins TRBV3-1 (or the pseudogene TRBV3-2) and TRBJ1-1, with 8 bases matching TRBD1. In germline, CDR1 is LGHDT, CDR2 YNNKEL (reference sequence). The junction had 4 bases not matched to a gene; V was cut back by 4 bases and J by 0 bases. This CDR3 contains 15 residues. CDR3 region: CASSPYRGVNTEAFF. In DNA form, the CDR3 reads TGTGCCAGCAGCCCCTACAGGGGGGTGAACACTGAAGCTTTCTTT.

This clone was found once. The chain joins TRBV7-3 to TRBJ2-2, with 7 bases aligning to TRBD1. Losses at the gene ends were 5 bases for V and 5 bases for J; bases not matched to a gene: 14. Germline-derived CDR1 and CDR2 are SGHTA and FQGTGA. This CDR3 has 17 residues. DNA of the CDR3: TGTGCCAGCAGCCGTTACCTCGAGGGGGCGAGGACCGGGGAGCTGTTTTTT. Translated: CASSRYLEGARTGELFF.

This chain uses TRBV18 with TRBJ1-5, with D maybe TRBD1 (6 bases). Germline CDR1 and CDR2: KGHSH and LQKENI. Trimming shortened V by 3 bases and J by 4 bases, and 13 bases separated the two germline ends. The CDR3 has 15 residues. Here the CDR3 DNA reads TGTGCCAGCTCACCGCAGCCAGGGGCAAATCAGCCCCAGCATTTT. This sequence encodes CASSPQPGANQPQHF.

The chain is built from TRBV2 and TRBJ2-2; TRBD2 aligns across 8 bases. The J segment lost 7 bases and the V segment lost 6 bases, leaving 7 bases of the junction unmatched. The CDR3 has 14 residues. The germline V gene encodes CDR1 SNHLY and CDR2 FYNNEI. CDR3 residues: CASRIAGWLGELFF. The DNA of the CDR3 is TGTGCCAGCAGAATAGCGGGGTGGCTCGGGGAGCTGTTTTTT.

This rearrangement joins TRBV18 to TRBJ2-3; TRBD2 matches at 10 bases. The germline V gene encodes CDR1 KGHSH and CDR2 LQKENI. The junction had 8 bases not matched to a gene; V was cut back by 2 bases and J by 0 bases. The CDR3 runs 18 residues. The CDR3 region is CASSPWASGGPSTDTQYF. As DNA, the CDR3 is TGTGCCAGCTCACCATGGGCTAGCGGGGGACCAAGCACAGATACGCAGTATTTT.